Shown below are 21 T cell receptor beta chains from a single sample sequenced in a study of cytomegalovirus exposure and HLA in healthy donors. Primers: 60 Vbeta forward and 13 Jbeta reverse. Assay used: immunoSEQ multiplex PCR; TCRdb lists only in-frame clones, some missing. Counted here are fewer than 200,000 clones, about four fifths occurring once; the ten biggest clones make up about 4.3%. Input material: PBMCs. These receptors were collected from a man aged 25 to 40 in good health and CMV-seronegative.

The chain is built from TRBV7-9 and TRBJ2-3; 14 bases align to TRBD2. The CDR3 sequence is 17 residues long. Germline CDR1 SEHNR, CDR2 FQNEAQ (reference sequence). Unmatched junction bases numbered 8, after V lost 6 bases and J lost 3 bases. The CDR3 DNA reads as TGTGCCAGCAGGAGACTAGCGGGGGGGCCGAGAACAGATACGCAGTATTTT. Translated: CASRRLAGGPRTDTQYF.

The CDR3 DNA reads TGTGCCAGCAGCCCCAGCGGGAGAAACGAGCAGTACTTC. It codes for CASSPSGRNEQYF. The rearrangement joins TRBV7-9 to TRBJ2-7, with 8 bases that match TRBD2. Unmatched junction bases numbered 5, after V lost 5 bases and J lost 5 bases. Germline CDR1 is SEHNR and CDR2 is FQNEAQ (reference sequence). This CDR3 comprises 13 residues.

This sequence joins TRBV30 and TRBJ2-7, with D possibly TRBD2 on 7 matching bases. This CDR3 is built from 18 residues. Germline V lookup: CDR1 GTSNPN, CDR2 SVGIG (reference sequence). V lost 1 base and J lost 0, with 22 bases in between. CDR3 DNA: TGTGCCTGGAGTGCCGGGGGGCTATGGAGGGGCAGCTCCTACGAGCAGTACTTC. As protein: CAWSAGGLWRGSSYEQYF.

This clone is a singleton in its sample. The rearrangement uses TRBV6-6 and TRBJ1-4; D ambiguous. This CDR3 is 14 amino acids long. CDR1 and CDR2 from the germline V gene are MNHNY and SVGAGI (reference sequence). Trimming removed 5 bases from V and 4 bases from J, with 11 bases in between. CDR3 in amino acids: CASSTAEGNEKLFF. The CDR3 DNA is TGTGCCAGCAGTACGGCTGAGGGTAATGAAAAACTGTTTTTT.

The DNA for the CDR3 is TGTGCCAGCAGTTCAATAGCGGGAGTTAAGTACAATGAGCAGTTCTTC. It encodes CASSSIAGVKYNEQFF. V gene TRBV28 combines with J gene TRBJ2-1; 9 nucleotides line up with TRBD2. CDR1 and CDR2 from the germline V gene are MDHEN and SYDVKM. The CDR3 contains 16 residues. V lost 4 bases to trimming and J lost 4 bases; unmatched junction nucleotides: 8.

V and J are TRBV7-2 and TRBJ2-5; TRBD1 might be the D (6 bases). There are 13 residues in the CDR3. Trimming cost V 5 bases and J 4 bases, with 11 bases left between them. Germline CDR1 and CDR2: SGHTA and FQGNSA. The CDR3 DNA reads as TGTGCCAGCAGCCTAGAACAGGGAGAGACCCAGTACTTC. Protein: CASSLEQGETQYF.

This chain joins TRBV6-1 and TRBJ1-5, with D maybe TRBD1 (5 bases). Germline CDR1 MNHNS, CDR2 SASEGT. CDR3 size: 15 residues. The ends were cut back, 2 bases at V and 0 bases at J, with 8 bases in the middle. CDR3 loop: CASSEWGGSNQPQHF. CDR3 nucleotide sequence: TGTGCCAGCAGTGAATGGGGGGGTAGCAATCAGCCCCAGCATTTT.

The chain is built from TRBV11-2 and TRBJ2-1; TRBD2 matches at 10 bases. In germline, CDR1 is SGHAT, CDR2 FQNNGV. The CDR3 spans 16 residues. V shed 2 bases and J 8 bases; nucleotides not matched to a gene: 9. In nucleotides, the CDR3 is TGTGCCAGCAGCTTAACGTCAGCGGGGGGGCGGTATGAGCAGTTCTTC. Its translation is CASSLTSAGGRYEQFF.

The chain couples TRBV4-3 to TRBJ2-2; 10 bases line up with TRBD1. CDR1 LGHNA and CDR2 YSLEER come from the germline V gene. The CDR3 runs 15 residues. V trimming: 3 bases; J trimming: 3 bases; junction bases outside the gene matches: 1. The DNA for the CDR3 is TGCGCCAGCAGCCACGGGACAGGGGACACCGGGGAGCTGTTTTTT. Residues: CASSHGTGDTGELFF.

The chain joins TRBV30 to TRBJ2-7, with no clear D. CDR1 is GTSNPN, CDR2 SVGIG, per germline (reference sequence). The CDR3 is made up of 15 amino acids. Trimming stripped 3 bases from V and 0 bases from J, with 15 bases between. The CDR3 reads CAWSARLLSSYEQYF. The CDR3, as DNA: TGTGCCTGGAGCGCTAGACTTCTGAGCTCCTACGAGCAGTACTTC.

The chain uses TRBV7-9 and TRBJ2-7; 9 nucleotides match TRBD1. V dropped 4 bases and J dropped 1; count of bases not matched to a gene: 14. Per the germline V gene, CDR1 is SEHNR and CDR2 is FQNEAQ (reference sequence). The CDR3 runs to 18 residues. CDR3 amino acids: CASSSRPPDRGKSYEQYF. The CDR3, as DNA: TGTGCCAGCAGCTCACGGCCTCCCGACAGGGGGAAGTCCTACGAGCAGTACTTC.

The J gene is TRBJ2-5, the V gene TRBV2; D is perhaps TRBD2 (6 bases). Trimming removed 5 bases from V and 3 bases from J, with 7 bases in between. Germline V gives CDR1 SNHLY, CDR2 FYNNEI. The CDR3 has 12 residues. The CDR3 DNA reads as TGTGCCAGCAGTCTAGCGAAAGAGACCCAGTACTTC. Translating it yields CASSLAKETQYF.

This rearrangement joins TRBV2 to TRBJ1-6; unclear D gene. Germline V CDR1 and CDR2: SNHLY, FYNNEI. There are 15 residues in the CDR3. The V end was cut by 4 bases, the J end by 0 bases, with 7 bases between. As DNA, the CDR3 is TGTGCCAGCAGTGGAGAGAGCTCCTATAATTCACCCCTCCACTTT. It specifies CASSGESSYNSPLHF. Variable domain in full (rest from reference TRBV2 and TRBJ1-6): EPEVTQTPSHQVTQMGQEVILRCVPISNHLYFYWYRQILGQKVEFLVSFYNNEISEKSEIFDDQFSVERPDGSNFTLKIRSTKLEDSAMYFCASSGESSYNSPLHFGNGTRLTVT.

The chain uses TRBV19 and TRBJ2-1, with a possible D match to TRBD1 (6 bases). The germline gives CDR1 LNHDA, CDR2 SQIVND (reference sequence). Trimming left V 0 bases short and J 6 bases short, with 15 bases between. The CDR3 extends over 16 amino acids. The CDR3 DNA is TGTGCCAGTAGTATAGATTCAGGGGCGGGTGGCAATGAGCAGTTCTTC. It yields the protein CASSIDSGAGGNEQFF.

The rearrangement uses TRBV5-3 and TRBJ2-3; D is undetermined. TRBV5-3 is known as an ORF, though its function is uncertain. Trimming left V 2 bases short and J 4 bases short, with 20 bases between. The CDR3 is 17 amino acids. Here the CDR3 DNA reads TGTGCCAGAAGCTTTGTTTTTCTGTCTAGTAAAGCAGATACGCAGTATTTT. Translating gives CARSFVFLSSKADTQYF.

This chain uses TRBV14 with TRBJ2-7, with 10 bases that match TRBD1. J lost 3 bases, V lost 1 base, and 9 bases had no gene match. Germline CDR1 reads SGHDN; CDR2 reads FVKESK. The CDR3 is 17 residues long. CDR3 sequence reads: CASSQVFAGTGDYEQYF. CDR3 bases: TGTGCCAGCAGCCAAGTCTTCGCCGGGACAGGGGACTACGAGCAGTACTTC.

The rearrangement uses TRBV9 and TRBJ1-1; the D gene is possibly TRBD1 (5 bases). This CDR3 has 14 residues. V lost 4 bases, J lost 1 base, and 11 bases lay in between. In germline, CDR1 is SGDLS, CDR2 YYNGEE. The chain's CDR3 is CASSRDSPNTEAFF. The CDR3 DNA reads as TGTGCCAGCAGCAGAGACAGCCCGAACACTGAAGCTTTCTTT.

This sequence joins TRBV6-5 and TRBJ2-3, with TRBD2 as a possible D gene (6 bases). V lost 1 base to trimming and J lost 2 bases, with 13 bases between them. Germline loops: CDR1 MNHEY, CDR2 SVGAGI. CDR3 length: 16 amino acids. In DNA form, the CDR3 reads TGTGCCAGCAGTTACTTGGCGGGACTCACCACAGATACGCAGTATTTT. It translates to CASSYLAGLTTDTQYF.

The chain is built from TRBV4-1 and TRBJ2-4, with TRBD2 as a possible D gene (5 bases). The germline V and J ends were trimmed by 7 bases and 15 bases, with 28 bases remaining between them. The CDR3 contains 15 residues. Germline assignment: CDR1 MGHRA and CDR2 YSYEKL. DNA for the CDR3: TGCGCCAGCACCCTGGGTACAGTCTTTGGAAGGGAGCTGTACTTC. Protein: CASTLGTVFGRELYF.

This chain links TRBV11-2 with TRBJ2-3, with 8 bases identical to TRBD1. Trimming removed 4 bases from V and 3 bases from J; junction bases left unmatched: 9. CDR3 length: 16 amino acids. Germline V gene lookup returns CDR1 SGHAT and CDR2 FQNNGV. CDR3 in DNA: TGTGCCAGCAGCTCCCCAGGGGGCTTGATGACAGATACGCAGTATTTT. Translated, it gives CASSSPGGLMTDTQYF.

This chain connects TRBV28 to TRBJ2-5; D is unclear. Trimming took 5 bases from V and 4 from J, leaving 17 bases between them. Germline CDR1 is MDHEN and CDR2 is SYDVKM. This CDR3 has 15 amino acids. Here the CDR3 reads CASSPTTELGETQYF. DNA of the CDR3: TGTGCCAGCAGTCCGACCACAGAGTTGGGAGAGACCCAGTACTTC.